The clone carrying this TCR beta chain occurred once. These data come from a study of blood T cell repertoires in COVID-19. Study-wide background: Acute and convalescent COVID-19 specimens originated in the United States, Italy and Spain. Sample material is recorded as cDNA or gDNA derived from T cells, B-cell-depleted T cells, or PBMCs.

The assay was immunoSEQ multiplex PCR, and TCRdb's table has in-frame clones only and misses some. The repertoire holds approximately 35,000 clones, 80% to 90% seen once, with around 14% in the top ten. The sequencing input was peripheral blood. The receptor was derived from a man aged 60 to 75 with active COVID-19.

DNA for the CDR3: TGTGCCAGCAGTAATCCAAGGACAGGTCTCTCCTACAATGAGCAGTTCTTC. Protein product: CASSNPRTGLSYNEQFF. The V and J genes are TRBV27 and TRBJ2-1; TRBD1 agrees at 7 bases. The CDR3 spans 17 residues. V shed 5 bases, J shed 0 bases, and the junction held 10 bases outside the gene matches. CDR1 MNHEY and CDR2 SMNVEV come from the germline V gene (reference sequence).